Presented here are 2 T cell receptor beta chains from one specimen sequenced in a study of blood T cell repertoires in COVID-19. Data came from immunoSEQ multiplex PCR; TCRdb stores just in-frame clones and leaves some out. The data contain about 230,000 clones, nearly 90% of them singletons. Sequencing was carried out using PBMCs or T cells enriched from blood (not recorded which). These receptors were taken from a man aged 25-45 years who had recovered from COVID-19.

The V and J genes are TRBV7-8 and TRBJ1-6; D unresolved. The CDR3 spans 12 residues. The V end was cut by 5 bases, the J end by 9 bases, with 8 bases between. The V gene's germline CDR1 is SGHVS and CDR2 FQNEAQ. Here the CDR3 reads CASSPGPSPLHF. The CDR3 bases are TGTGCCAGCAGCCCTGGGCCTTCACCCCTCCACTTT.

The J gene is TRBJ2-1, the V gene TRBV7-2; tentatively, D is TRBD2 (5 bases). The CDR3 covers 16 residues. V was shortened by 8 bases and J by 5 bases, with 22 bases between the two germline ends. Germline V lookup: CDR1 SGHTA, CDR2 FQGNSA. The CDR3 region is CASRDRRQAANNEQFF. In nucleotides, the CDR3 is TGTGCCAGCCGGGATCGGCGCCAGGCCGCAAACAATGAGCAGTTCTTC.